This T cell receptor beta chain was identified in a study of blood T cell repertoires in COVID-19. Overall study context: The cDNA or gDNA used as material had been derived from T cells, B-cell-depleted T cells, or PBMCs.

The authors' processing: Reference gene primer amplification gave estimated nucleated cell counts. Profiled with immunoSEQ multiplex PCR; TCRdb holds only in-frame clones, not every one. V and J calls plus clone size are reproduced from that table; the DNA served to infer D and trimming. Of approximately 200,000 clones detected, 75% to 90% appear once; the ten largest clones hold about 3.3%. This TCR was sampled from a man aged 60 to 69 with acute or convalescent COVID-19. Sequencing was performed on peripheral blood.

In nucleotides, the CDR3 is TGCGCCAGCAGCCTCCAGGGTCCGAACACTGAAGCTTTCTTT. Encoded protein: CASSLQGPNTEAFF. The chain uses TRBV5-1 and TRBJ1-1; D possibly corresponds to TRBD1 (5 bases). V was shortened by 4 bases and J by 1 base, with 11 bases between the two germline ends. Germline CDR1 reads SGHRS; CDR2 reads YFSETQ. The CDR3 contains 14 residues. The full variable domain, in which reference TRBV5-1 and TRBJ1-1 provide the parts outside the CDR3, is KAGVTQTPRYLIKTRGQQVTLSCSPISGHRSVSWYQQTPGQGLQFLFEYFSETQRNKGNFPGRFSGRQFSNSRSEMNVSTLELGDSALYLCASSLQGPNTEAFFGQGTRLTVV.